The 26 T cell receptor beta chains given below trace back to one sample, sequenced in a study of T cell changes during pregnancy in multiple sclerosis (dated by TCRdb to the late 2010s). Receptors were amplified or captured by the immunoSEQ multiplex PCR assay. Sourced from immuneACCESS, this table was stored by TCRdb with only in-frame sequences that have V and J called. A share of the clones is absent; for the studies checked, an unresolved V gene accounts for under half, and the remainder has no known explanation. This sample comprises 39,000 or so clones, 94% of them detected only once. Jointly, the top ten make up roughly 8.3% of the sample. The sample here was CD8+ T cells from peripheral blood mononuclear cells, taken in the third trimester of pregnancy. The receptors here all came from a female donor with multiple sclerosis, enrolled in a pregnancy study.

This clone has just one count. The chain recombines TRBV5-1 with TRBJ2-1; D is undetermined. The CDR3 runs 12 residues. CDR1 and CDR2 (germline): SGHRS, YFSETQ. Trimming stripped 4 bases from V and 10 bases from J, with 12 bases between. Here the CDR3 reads CASSPERWEQFF. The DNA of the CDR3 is TGCGCCAGCAGCCCTGAGCGCTGGGAGCAGTTCTTC.

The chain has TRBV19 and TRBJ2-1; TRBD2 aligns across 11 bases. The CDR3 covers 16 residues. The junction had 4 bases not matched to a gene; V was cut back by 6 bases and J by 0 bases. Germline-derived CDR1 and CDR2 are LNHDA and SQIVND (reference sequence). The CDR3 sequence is CASRRTSGSSYNEQFF. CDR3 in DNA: TGTGCCAGTAGGCGAACTAGCGGGAGCTCCTACAATGAGCAGTTCTTC. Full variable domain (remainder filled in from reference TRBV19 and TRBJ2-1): DGGITQSPKYLFRKEGQNVTLSCEQNLNHDAMYWYRQDPGQGLRLIYYSQIVNDFQKGDIAEGYSVSREKKESFPLTVTSAQKNPTAFYLCASRRTSGSSYNEQFFGPGTRLTVL.

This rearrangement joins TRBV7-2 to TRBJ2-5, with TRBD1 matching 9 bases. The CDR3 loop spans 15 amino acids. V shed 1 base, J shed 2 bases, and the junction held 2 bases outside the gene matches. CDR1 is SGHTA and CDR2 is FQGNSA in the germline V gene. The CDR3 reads CASSLGGTGQETQYF. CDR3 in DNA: TGTGCCAGCAGCTTAGGTGGGACAGGGCAAGAGACCCAGTACTTC.

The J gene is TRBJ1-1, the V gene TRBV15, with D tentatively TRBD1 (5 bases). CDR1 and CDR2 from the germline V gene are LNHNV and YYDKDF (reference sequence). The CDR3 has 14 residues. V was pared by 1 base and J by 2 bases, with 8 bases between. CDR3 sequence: CATSRVTENTEAFF. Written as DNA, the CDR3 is TGTGCCACCAGCAGAGTGACAGAAAACACTGAAGCTTTCTTT.

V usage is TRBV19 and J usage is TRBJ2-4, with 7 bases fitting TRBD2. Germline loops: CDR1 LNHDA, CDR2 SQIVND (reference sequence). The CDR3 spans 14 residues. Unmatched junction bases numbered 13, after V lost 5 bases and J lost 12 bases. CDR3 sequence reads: CASSPPGPGGAQYF. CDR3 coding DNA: TGTGCCAGTAGTCCTCCCGGGCCGGGAGGTGCTCAGTACTTC.

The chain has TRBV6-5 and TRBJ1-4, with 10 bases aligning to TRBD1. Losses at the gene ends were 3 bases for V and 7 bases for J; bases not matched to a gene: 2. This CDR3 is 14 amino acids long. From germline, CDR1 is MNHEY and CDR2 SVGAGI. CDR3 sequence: CASSYRQGAEKLFF. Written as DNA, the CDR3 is TGTGCCAGCAGTTATAGACAGGGGGCTGAAAAACTGTTTTTT.

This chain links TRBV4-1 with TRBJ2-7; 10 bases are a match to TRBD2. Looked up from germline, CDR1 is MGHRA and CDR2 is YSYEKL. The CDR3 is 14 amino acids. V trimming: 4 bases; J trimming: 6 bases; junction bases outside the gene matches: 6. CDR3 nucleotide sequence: TGCGCCAGCAGCCTGCTAGCGGGAGTTTCCGAGCAGTACTTC. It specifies CASSLLAGVSEQYF.

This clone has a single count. The CDR3 reads CASSGSFGLAGGTYNEQFF. The CDR3 coding sequence is TGTGCCAGCAGCGGTAGCTTTGGACTAGCGGGAGGGACCTACAATGAGCAGTTCTTC. The V call is TRBV7-9, the J call TRBJ2-1, with 15 bases identical to TRBD2. Germline CDR1 is SEHNR and CDR2 is FQNEAQ (reference sequence). The CDR3 is 19 residues long. Trimming cost V 5 bases and J 2 bases; bases outside gene matches: 10. The variable domain in full, completed from reference TRBV7-9 and TRBJ2-1, reads DTGVSQNPRHKITKRGQNVTFRCDPISEHNRLYWYRQTLGQGPEFLTYFQNEAQLEKSRLLSDRFSAERPKGSFSTLEIQRTEQGDSAMYLCASSGSFGLAGGTYNEQFFGPGTRLTVL.

CDR3 residues: CASSFLRSREGRGQYF. The CDR3 bases are TGTGCCAGCAGTTTCCTGCGGTCGCGGGAGGGAAGGGGGCAGTACTTC. This rearrangement joins TRBV28 to TRBJ2-7; 9 bases map to TRBD2. Germline values: CDR1 MDHEN, CDR2 SYDVKM. V lost 3 bases and J lost 9; bases outside the gene matches: 15. The CDR3 has 16 residues.

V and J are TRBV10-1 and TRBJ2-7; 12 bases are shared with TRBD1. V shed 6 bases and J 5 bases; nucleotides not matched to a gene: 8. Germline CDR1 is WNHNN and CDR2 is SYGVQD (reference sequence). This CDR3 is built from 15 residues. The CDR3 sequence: CASRNRDRGLHEQYF. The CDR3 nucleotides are TGCGCCAGCAGGAATCGGGACAGGGGGCTCCACGAGCAGTACTTC.

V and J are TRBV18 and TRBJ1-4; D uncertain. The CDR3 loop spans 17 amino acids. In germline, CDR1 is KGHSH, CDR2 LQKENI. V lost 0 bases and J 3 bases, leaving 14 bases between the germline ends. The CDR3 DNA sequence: TGTGCCAGCTCACCACCTCCAATAGATTCTTCTAATGAAAAACTGTTTTTT. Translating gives CASSPPPIDSSNEKLFF.

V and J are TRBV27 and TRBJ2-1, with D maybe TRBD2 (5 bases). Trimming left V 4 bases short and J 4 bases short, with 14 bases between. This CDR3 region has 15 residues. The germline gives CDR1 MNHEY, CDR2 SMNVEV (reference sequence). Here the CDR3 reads CASSSLARPYNEQFF. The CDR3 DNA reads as TGTGCCAGCAGTTCTCTAGCTAGGCCGTACAATGAGCAGTTCTTC.

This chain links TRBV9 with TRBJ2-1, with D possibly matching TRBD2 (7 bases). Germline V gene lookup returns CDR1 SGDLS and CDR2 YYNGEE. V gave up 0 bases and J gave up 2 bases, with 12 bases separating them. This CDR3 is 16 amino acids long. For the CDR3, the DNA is TGTGCCAGCAGCGTAGGAAGGGGGGGGCCCTACAATGAGCAGTTCTTC. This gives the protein CASSVGRGGPYNEQFF.

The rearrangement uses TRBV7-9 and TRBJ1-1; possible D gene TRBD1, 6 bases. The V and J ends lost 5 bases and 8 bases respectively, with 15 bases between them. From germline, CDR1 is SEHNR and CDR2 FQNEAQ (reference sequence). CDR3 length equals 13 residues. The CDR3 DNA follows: TGTGCCAGCAGCCAAGGACAGTATCCCGAAGCTTTCTTT. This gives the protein CASSQGQYPEAFF.

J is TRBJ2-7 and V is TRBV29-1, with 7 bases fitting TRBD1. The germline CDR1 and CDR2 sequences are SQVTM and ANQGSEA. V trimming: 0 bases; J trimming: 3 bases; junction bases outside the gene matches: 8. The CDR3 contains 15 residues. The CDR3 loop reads CSVEEQTGPNYEQYF. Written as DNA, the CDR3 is TGCAGCGTTGAAGAGCAGACAGGGCCGAACTACGAGCAGTACTTC.

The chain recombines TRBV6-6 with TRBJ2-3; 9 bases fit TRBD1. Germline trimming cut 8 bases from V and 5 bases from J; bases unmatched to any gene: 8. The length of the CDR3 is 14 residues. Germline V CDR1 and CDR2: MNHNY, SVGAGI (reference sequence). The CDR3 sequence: CASLNRGHVDTQYF. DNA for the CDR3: TGTGCCAGCTTGAACAGGGGGCACGTAGATACGCAGTATTTT.

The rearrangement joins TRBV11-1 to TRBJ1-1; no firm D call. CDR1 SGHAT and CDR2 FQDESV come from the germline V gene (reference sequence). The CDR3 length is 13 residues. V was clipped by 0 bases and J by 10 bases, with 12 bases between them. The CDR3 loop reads CASSLAVFELAFF. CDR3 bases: TGTGCCAGCAGCTTAGCGGTCTTCGAGTTAGCTTTCTTT.

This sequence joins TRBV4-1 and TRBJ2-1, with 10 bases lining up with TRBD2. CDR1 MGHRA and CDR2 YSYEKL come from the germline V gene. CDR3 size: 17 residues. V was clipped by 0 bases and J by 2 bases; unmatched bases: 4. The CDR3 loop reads CASSQDLAGAAYNEQFF. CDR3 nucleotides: TGCGCCAGCAGCCAAGATCTAGCGGGAGCCGCCTACAATGAGCAGTTCTTC.

The CDR3, as DNA: TGTGCCAGCAGTCCGGGACTAGCGGGGCTCTACGAGCAGTACTTC. Translated, it gives CASSPGLAGLYEQYF. The chain uses TRBV28 and TRBJ2-7; the match to TRBD2 covers 13 bases. This CDR3 contains 15 residues. Germline lookup yields CDR1 MDHEN and CDR2 SYDVKM. V shed 5 bases and J 3 bases; nucleotides not matched to a gene: 4.

The CDR3 region is CASSPIPRLAGAGETQYF. The CDR3 nucleotides read TGTGCCAGCTCACCTATTCCCCGACTAGCGGGAGCTGGGGAGACCCAGTACTTC. The chain recombines TRBV18 with TRBJ2-5; 12 bases align to TRBD2. The germline V gene has CDR1 KGHSH and CDR2 LQKENI. CDR3 length: 18 residues. J gave up 5 bases and V 3 bases, and 13 bases lay outside the gene matches.

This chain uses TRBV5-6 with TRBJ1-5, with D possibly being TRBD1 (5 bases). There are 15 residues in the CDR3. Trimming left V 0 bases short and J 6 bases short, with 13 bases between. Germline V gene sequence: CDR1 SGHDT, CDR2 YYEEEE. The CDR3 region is CASSLAGGASQPQHF. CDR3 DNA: TGTGCCAGCAGCTTGGCCGGCGGGGCGAGTCAGCCCCAGCATTTT.

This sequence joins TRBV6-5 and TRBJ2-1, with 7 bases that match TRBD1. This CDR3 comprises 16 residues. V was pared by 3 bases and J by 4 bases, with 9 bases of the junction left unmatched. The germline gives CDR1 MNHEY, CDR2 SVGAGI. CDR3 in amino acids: CASSYRTGALYNEQFF. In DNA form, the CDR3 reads TGTGCCAGCAGTTATCGTACAGGGGCCCTATACAATGAGCAGTTCTTC.

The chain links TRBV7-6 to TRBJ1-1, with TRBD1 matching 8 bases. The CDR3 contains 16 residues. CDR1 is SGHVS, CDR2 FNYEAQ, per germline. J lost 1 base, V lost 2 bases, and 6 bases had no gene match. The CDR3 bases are TGTGCCAGCAGCTTACGACCGGGGACAGGGAACACTGAAGCTTTCTTT. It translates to CASSLRPGTGNTEAFF.

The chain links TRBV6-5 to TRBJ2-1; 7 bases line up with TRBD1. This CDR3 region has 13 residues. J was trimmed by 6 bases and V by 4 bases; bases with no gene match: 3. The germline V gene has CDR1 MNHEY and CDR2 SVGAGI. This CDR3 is CASSWYRGNEQFF. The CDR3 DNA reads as TGTGCCAGCAGTTGGTACAGGGGCAATGAGCAGTTCTTC.

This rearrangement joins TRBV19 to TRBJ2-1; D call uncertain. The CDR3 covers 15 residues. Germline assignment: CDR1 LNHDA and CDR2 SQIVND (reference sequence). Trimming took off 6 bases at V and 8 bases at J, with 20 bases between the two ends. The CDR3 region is CASRASAAALDEQFF. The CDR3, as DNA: TGTGCCAGTAGGGCTTCGGCGGCTGCACTGGATGAGCAGTTCTTC.

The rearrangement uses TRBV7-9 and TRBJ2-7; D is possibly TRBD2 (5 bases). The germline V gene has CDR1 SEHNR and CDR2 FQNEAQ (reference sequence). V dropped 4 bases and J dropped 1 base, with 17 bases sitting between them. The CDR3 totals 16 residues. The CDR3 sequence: CASSSSGASRSYEQYF. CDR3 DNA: TGTGCCAGCAGCTCCAGCGGCGCCAGTAGGTCCTACGAGCAGTACTTC.